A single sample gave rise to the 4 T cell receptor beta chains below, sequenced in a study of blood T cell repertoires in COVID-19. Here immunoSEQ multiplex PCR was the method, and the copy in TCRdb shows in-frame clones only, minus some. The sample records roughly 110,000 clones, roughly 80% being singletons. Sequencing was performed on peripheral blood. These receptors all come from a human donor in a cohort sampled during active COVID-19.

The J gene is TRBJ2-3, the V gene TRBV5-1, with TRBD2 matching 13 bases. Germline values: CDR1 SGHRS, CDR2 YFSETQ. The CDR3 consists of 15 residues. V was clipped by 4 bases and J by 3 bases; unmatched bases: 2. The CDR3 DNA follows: TGCGCCAGCAGCACGGGACTAGCGGGGACAGATACGCAGTATTTT. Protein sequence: CASSTGLAGTDTQYF.

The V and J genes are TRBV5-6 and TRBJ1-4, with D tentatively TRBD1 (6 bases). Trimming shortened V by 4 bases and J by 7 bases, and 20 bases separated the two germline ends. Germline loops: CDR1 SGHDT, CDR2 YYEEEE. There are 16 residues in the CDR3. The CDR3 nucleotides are TGTGCCAGCAGCAGTTATAGGATACAGGGAAGTGAAAAACTGTTTTTT. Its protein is CASSSYRIQGSEKLFF.

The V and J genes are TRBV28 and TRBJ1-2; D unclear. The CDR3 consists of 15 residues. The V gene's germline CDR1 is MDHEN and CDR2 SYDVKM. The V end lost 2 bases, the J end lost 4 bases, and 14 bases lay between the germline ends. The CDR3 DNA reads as TGTGCCAGCAGTTTAGAGTACCAGCAGGCCTATGGCTACACCTTC. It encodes CASSLEYQQAYGYTF.

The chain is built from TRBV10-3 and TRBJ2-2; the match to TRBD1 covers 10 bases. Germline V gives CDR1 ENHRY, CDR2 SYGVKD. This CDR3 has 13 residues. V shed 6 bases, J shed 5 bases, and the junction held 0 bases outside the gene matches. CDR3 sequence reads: CAIRDRGTGELFF. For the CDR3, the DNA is TGTGCCATCAGGGACAGGGGGACCGGGGAGCTGTTTTTT.